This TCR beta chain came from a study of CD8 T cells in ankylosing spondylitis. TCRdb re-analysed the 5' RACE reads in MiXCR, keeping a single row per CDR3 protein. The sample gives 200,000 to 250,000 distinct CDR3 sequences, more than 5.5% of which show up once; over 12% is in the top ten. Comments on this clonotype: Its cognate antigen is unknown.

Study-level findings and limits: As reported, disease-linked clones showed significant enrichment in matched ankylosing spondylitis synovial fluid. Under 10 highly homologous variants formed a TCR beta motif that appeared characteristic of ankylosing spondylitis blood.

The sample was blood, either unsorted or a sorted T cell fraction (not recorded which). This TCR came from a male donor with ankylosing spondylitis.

CDR3 nucleotides: TGTGCCAGCAGTCCTACGACCCTGGGCGAGCAGTACTTC. Translated: CASSPTTLGEQYF. The chain uses TRBV7-9 and TRBJ2-7; no clear D gene. Trimming stripped 6 bases from V and 6 bases from J, with 15 bases between. Germline assignment: CDR1 SEHNR and CDR2 FQNEAQ (reference sequence). This CDR3 spans 13 amino acids.